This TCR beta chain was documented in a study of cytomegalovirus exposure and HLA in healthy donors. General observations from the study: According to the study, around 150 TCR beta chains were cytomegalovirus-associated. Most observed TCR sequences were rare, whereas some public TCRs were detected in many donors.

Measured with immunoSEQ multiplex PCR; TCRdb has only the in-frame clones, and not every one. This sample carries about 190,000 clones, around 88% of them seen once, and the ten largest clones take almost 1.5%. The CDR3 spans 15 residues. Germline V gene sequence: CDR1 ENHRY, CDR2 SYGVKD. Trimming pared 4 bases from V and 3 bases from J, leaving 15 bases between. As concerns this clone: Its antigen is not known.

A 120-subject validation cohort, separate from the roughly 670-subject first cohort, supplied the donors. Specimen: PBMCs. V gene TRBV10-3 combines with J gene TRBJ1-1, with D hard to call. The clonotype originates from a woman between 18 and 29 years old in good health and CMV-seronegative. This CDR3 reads CAISGWQAKDTEAFF. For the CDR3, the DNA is TGTGCCATCAGTGGGTGGCAGGCTAAAGACACTGAAGCTTTCTTT.